A single sample is the source of the 8 T cell receptor beta chains below, sequenced in a study of OX40 agonist ivuxolimab in advanced cancers. Clones were sequenced by immunoSEQ multiplex PCR, and TCRdb holds only the in-frame ones, with some missing. Of 50,000 or so clones listed, over 75% are singletons. Material: CD4+ or CD8+ T cells sorted from blood, obtained in a trial of the OX40 agonist ivuxolimab. Receptors originate from an adult with an advanced solid tumor such as melanoma, head and neck, liver or kidney cancer.

The chain recombines TRBV30 with TRBJ2-2, with TRBD2 matching over 7 bases. The trim removed 0 bases at V and 1 base at J, leaving 5 bases unmatched. Germline CDR1 and CDR2: GTSNPN and SVGIG (reference sequence). This CDR3 is built from 16 residues. Written as DNA, the CDR3 is TGTGCCTGGAGTGTAGGTGCGGGAGTGAACACCGGGGAGCTGTTTTTT. It encodes CAWSVGAGVNTGELFF.

This clone was found once. The V and J genes are TRBV18 and TRBJ2-7, with 11 bases that match TRBD2. CDR1 and CDR2 (germline): KGHSH, LQKENI. This CDR3 has 19 residues. The junction had 17 bases not matched to a gene; V was cut back by 4 bases and J by 3 bases. DNA of the CDR3: TGTGCCAGCTCACTAACCGGGACTAGCGGCCCCGGAACCGTCTACGAGCAGTACTTC. It codes for CASSLTGTSGPGTVYEQYF.

The CDR3, as DNA: TGTGCCAGTAGAGGGGGACAGGGACTATCCTACGAGCAGTACTTC. Translating it yields CASRGGQGLSYEQYF. The chain combines TRBV19 with TRBJ2-5; 9 nucleotides agree with TRBD1. The DNA end is a closer match to TRBJ2-7, so the J assignment may be wrong. The CDR3 totals 15 residues. Per the germline V gene, CDR1 is LNHDA and CDR2 is SQIVND (reference sequence).

The chain uses TRBV5-1 and TRBJ2-6, with D uncertain. Germline V gene lookup returns CDR1 SGHRS and CDR2 YFSETQ. Trimming took off 4 bases at V and 3 bases at J, with 8 bases between the two ends. This CDR3 spans 14 amino acids. The CDR3 loop is CASSPSGGANVLTF. The CDR3 coding sequence is TGCGCCAGCAGCCCCTCCGGTGGGGCCAACGTCCTGACTTTC.

This clone was found once. The V gene is TRBV19, the J gene TRBJ2-6; D is unresolved. Trimming took 5 bases from V and 1 from J, leaving 12 bases between them. There are 16 residues in the CDR3. Germline CDR1 LNHDA, CDR2 SQIVND (reference sequence). Here the CDR3 DNA reads TGTGCCAGTAGTTTCGCTACCGGATCTGGGGCCAACGTCCTGACTTTC. Protein: CASSFATGSGANVLTF.

This clone was found once. The chain links TRBV6-1 to TRBJ1-1; D uncertain. The CDR3 length is 11 residues. Trimming stripped 6 bases from V and 4 bases from J, with 6 bases between. Germline V gene data show CDR1 as MNHNS and CDR2 as SASEGT. The CDR3 sequence: CASRVRTEAFF. DNA of the CDR3: TGTGCCAGCAGAGTTCGCACTGAAGCTTTCTTT.

A few counts support this clone. The chain employs TRBV6-1 and TRBJ1-2; tentative D call: TRBD1 (6 bases). V was shortened by 0 bases and J by 7 bases, with 12 bases between the two germline ends. CDR1 is MNHNS, CDR2 SASEGT, per germline. This CDR3 is 14 amino acids long. This chain's CDR3 is CASSEATGSGGYTF. The CDR3, as DNA: TGTGCCAGCAGTGAAGCAACAGGGTCGGGTGGCTACACCTTC.

CDR3 sequence reads: CASSSQGYEQYF. CDR3 nucleotide sequence: TGTGCCAGTAGTAGTCAGGGCTACGAGCAGTACTTC. This chain connects TRBV19 to TRBJ2-7; possibly TRBD1 for D (5 bases). CDR3 size: 12 residues. Per germline, CDR1 LNHDA and CDR2 SQIVND (reference sequence). Trimming pared 4 bases from V and 3 bases from J, leaving 7 bases between.